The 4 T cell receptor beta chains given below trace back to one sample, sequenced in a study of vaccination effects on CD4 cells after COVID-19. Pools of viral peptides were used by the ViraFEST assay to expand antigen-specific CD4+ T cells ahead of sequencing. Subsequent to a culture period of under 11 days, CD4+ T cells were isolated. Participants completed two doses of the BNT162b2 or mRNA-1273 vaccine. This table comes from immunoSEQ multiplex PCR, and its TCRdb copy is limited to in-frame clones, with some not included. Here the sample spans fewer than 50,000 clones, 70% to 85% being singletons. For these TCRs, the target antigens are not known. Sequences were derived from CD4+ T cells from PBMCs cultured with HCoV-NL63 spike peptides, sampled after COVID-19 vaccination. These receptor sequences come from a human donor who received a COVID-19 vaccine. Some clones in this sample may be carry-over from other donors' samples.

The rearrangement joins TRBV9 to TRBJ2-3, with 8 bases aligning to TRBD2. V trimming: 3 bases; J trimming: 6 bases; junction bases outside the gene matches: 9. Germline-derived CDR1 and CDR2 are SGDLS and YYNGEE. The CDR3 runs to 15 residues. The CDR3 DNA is TGTGCCAGCAGCGCACGGGGGGGCCGAGGTGATACGCAGTATTTT. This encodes CASSARGGRGDTQYF.

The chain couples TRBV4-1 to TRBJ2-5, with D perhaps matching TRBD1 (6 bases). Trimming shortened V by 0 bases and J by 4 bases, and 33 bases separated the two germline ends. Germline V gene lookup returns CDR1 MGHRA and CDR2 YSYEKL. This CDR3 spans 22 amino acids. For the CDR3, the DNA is TGCGCCAGCAGCCAAGAGGGGGTAGGAATAGTGGTCCAGGGGCCATCAGGAGAGACCCAGTACTTC. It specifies CASSQEGVGIVVQGPSGETQYF.

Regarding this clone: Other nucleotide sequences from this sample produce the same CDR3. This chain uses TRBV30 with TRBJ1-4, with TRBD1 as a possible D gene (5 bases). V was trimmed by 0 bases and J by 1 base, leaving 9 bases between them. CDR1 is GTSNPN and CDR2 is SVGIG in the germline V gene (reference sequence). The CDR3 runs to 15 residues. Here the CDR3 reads CAWSVSGGTNEKLFF. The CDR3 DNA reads TGTGCCTGGAGTGTTTCCGGGGGAACTAATGAAAAACTGTTTTTT. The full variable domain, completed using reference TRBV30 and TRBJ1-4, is SQTIHQWPATLVQPVGSPLSLECTVEGTSNPNLYWYRQAAGRGLQLLFYSVGIGQISSEVPQNLSASRPQDRQFILSSKKLLLSDSGFYLCAWSVSGGTNEKLFFGSGTQLSVL.

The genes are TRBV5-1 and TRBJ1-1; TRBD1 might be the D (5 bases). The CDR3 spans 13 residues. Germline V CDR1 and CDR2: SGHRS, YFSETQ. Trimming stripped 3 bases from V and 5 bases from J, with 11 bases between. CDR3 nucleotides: TGCGCCAGCAGCTGGACGGCAGGGACTGAAGCTTTCTTT. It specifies CASSWTAGTEAFF.